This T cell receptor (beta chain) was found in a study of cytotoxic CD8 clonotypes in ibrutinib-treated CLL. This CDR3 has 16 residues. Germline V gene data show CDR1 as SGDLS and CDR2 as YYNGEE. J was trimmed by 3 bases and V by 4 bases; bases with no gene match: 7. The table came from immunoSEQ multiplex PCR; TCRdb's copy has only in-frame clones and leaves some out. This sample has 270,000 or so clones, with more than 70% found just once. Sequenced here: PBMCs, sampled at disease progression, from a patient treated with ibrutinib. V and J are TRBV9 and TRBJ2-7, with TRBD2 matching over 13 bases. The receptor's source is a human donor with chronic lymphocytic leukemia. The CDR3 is CASSPGLAGALYEQYF. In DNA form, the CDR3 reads TGTGCCAGCAGCCCTGGACTAGCGGGAGCTCTCTACGAGCAGTACTTC.